This T cell receptor beta chain is from a study of cytomegalovirus exposure and HLA in healthy donors. Points from the study as a whole: In a later analysis, an Asian-associated ancestry cluster reportedly showed fewer N-insertions than the roughly 730-donor mean. Follow-up analysis later connected one missense variant in DCLRE1C with trimming of TCR beta V- and J-genes. Rarity held for most TCR sequences, but there were some public TCRs that occurred in many donors. A prior analysis recorded that most TCR beta V segments were productive about 90% or about 30% of the time.

With 60 Vbeta and 13 Jbeta primers, the PCR was carried out. TCRdb keeps only in-frame clones here, not all; method: immunoSEQ multiplex PCR. The data contain 100,000 to 150,000 clones, 80% of them singletons. CDR3 size: 13 residues. V trimming: 10 bases; J trimming: 1 base; junction bases outside the gene matches: 6. Germline V gene data show CDR1 as LNHDA and CDR2 as SQIVND (reference sequence). Note on this clone: Its antigen is undetermined.

Sequenced: PBMCs. The J gene is TRBJ1-1, the V gene TRBV19; TRBD1 matches at 7 bases. This receptor was identified in a female donor in good health and CMV-seronegative. CDR3 DNA sequence: TGTGCCACCCAGAGGACAGGGAACACTGAAGCTTTCTTT. This codes for CATQRTGNTEAFF.